The clone carrying this T cell receptor (beta chain) was seen a handful of times. A single record per CDR3 protein comes from TCRdb applying MiXCR to the reads. The table includes approximately 500,000 distinct CDR3 sequences, approximately 25% detected once. This sample was included in a study of T cell repertoires in cytomegalovirus infection. Study at large: Indications of both CMV infection and matching HLA type were provided by public TCR beta signatures.

With 0 bases removed from V and 1 base from J, the gap between germline ends came to 16 bases. This CDR3 contains 17 residues. Germline V gives CDR1 SGHNT, CDR2 YYREEE (reference sequence). Sequenced material: PBMCs. The gene calls are TRBV5-4 and TRBJ1-1, with unresolved D. The TCR sequence derives from a human donor in good health (CMV status not recorded). Some clones in this sample may be carry-over from other donors' samples. The CDR3 region has the DNA TGTGCCAGCAGCTTGGCCCCGCGTTCAAGGAGGAACACTGAAGCTTTCTTT. Encoded protein: CASSLAPRSRRNTEAFF. Looking up the rest from reference TRBV5-4 and TRBJ1-1 gives the full variable domain: ETGVTQSPTHLIKTRGQQVTLRCSSQSGHNTVSWYQQALGQGPQFIFQYYREEENGRGNFPPRFSGLQFPNYSSELNVNALELDDSALYLCASSLAPRSRRNTEAFFGQGTRLTVV.